The 13 T cell receptor beta chains given below trace back to one sample, sequenced in a study of blood T cell repertoires in COVID-19. The method was immunoSEQ multiplex PCR; TCRdb's version includes in-frame clones alone and lacks a portion of them. The sample lists 200,000 to 250,000 clones; approximately 86% were seen once. Sequencing was performed on PBMCs or T cells enriched from blood (not recorded which). Receptors were obtained from a woman between 50 and 59 years old with acute COVID-19.

The genes are TRBV4-3 and TRBJ2-7; 7 positions match TRBD2. J lost 5 bases, V lost 1 base, and 8 bases had no gene match. CDR3 length: 15 residues. Germline CDR1 and CDR2: LGHNA and YSLEER. This CDR3 is CASSQVGAGWNEQYF. For the CDR3, the DNA is TGCGCCAGCAGCCAAGTAGGAGCGGGATGGAACGAGCAGTACTTC.

The rearrangement joins TRBV28 to TRBJ2-7, with D tentatively TRBD1 (6 bases). The ends were cut back, 6 bases at V and 3 bases at J, with 12 bases in the middle. CDR1 MDHEN and CDR2 SYDVKM come from the germline V gene. This CDR3 has 13 residues. CDR3 loop: CASSLTTGYEQYF. The CDR3 DNA follows: TGTGCCAGCAGCCTTACGACAGGCTACGAGCAGTACTTC.

This rearrangement joins TRBV6-2 or TRBV6-3 to TRBJ2-5; 11 positions match TRBD2. V shed 0 bases and J 3 bases; nucleotides not matched to a gene: 3. The CDR3 is 16 residues long. The germline V gene encodes CDR1 MNHEY and CDR2 SVGEGT. As DNA, the CDR3 is TGTGCCAGCAGTTACTCGGGGACTAGCGGAGAAGAGACCCAGTACTTC. Protein product: CASSYSGTSGEETQYF.

The chain links TRBV11-3 to TRBJ2-7; perhaps TRBD2 as D (7 bases). This CDR3 region has 15 residues. Germline V gene sequence: CDR1 SGHNT, CDR2 YENEEA. Trimming shortened V by 8 bases and J by 1 base, and 18 bases separated the two germline ends. CDR3 coding DNA: TGTGCCAGCCCCGGATGGGGGGGGGCGTCCTACGAGCAGTACTTC. Protein: CASPGWGGASYEQYF. The whole variable domain, filled in from reference TRBV11-3 and TRBJ2-7, reads EAGVVQSPRYKIIEKKQPVAFWCNPISGHNTLYWYLQNLGQGPELLIRYENEEAVDDSQLPKDRFSAERLKGVDSTLKIQPAELGDSAVYLCASPGWGGASYEQYFGPGTRLTVT.

V usage is TRBV18 and J usage is TRBJ1-2; 8 bases fit TRBD1. This CDR3 contains 15 residues. Per germline, CDR1 KGHSH and CDR2 LQKENI. With V trimmed by 6 bases and J by 4 bases, 10 bases remained unmatched. CDR3 amino acids: CASSPDRAGIYGYTF. The CDR3 nucleotides read TGTGCCAGCTCGCCGGACAGGGCGGGAATCTATGGCTACACCTTC.

This chain joins TRBV5-4 and TRBJ1-2; D remains ambiguous. This CDR3 is built from 13 residues. Trimming took off 0 bases at V and 2 bases at J, with 5 bases between the two ends. Germline-derived CDR1 and CDR2 are SGHNT and YYREEE (reference sequence). The CDR3 loop reads CASSLAGNYGYTF. The CDR3 DNA reads as TGTGCCAGCAGCTTGGCGGGGAACTATGGCTACACCTTC.

V gene TRBV7-9 combines with J gene TRBJ1-2; 8 nucleotides agree with TRBD1. Germline V lookup: CDR1 SEHNR, CDR2 FQNEAQ (reference sequence). This CDR3 contains 13 residues. Trimming removed 6 bases from V and 4 bases from J; junction bases left unmatched: 4. CDR3 in amino acids: CASRRTGGYGYTF. The CDR3 DNA reads TGTGCCAGCAGGCGAACAGGGGGCTATGGCTACACCTTC.

The rearrangement links TRBV15 to TRBJ1-1; 10 positions agree with TRBD1. This CDR3 is 14 amino acids long. V trimming: 3 bases; J trimming: 7 bases; junction bases outside the gene matches: 5. Germline CDR1 LNHNV, CDR2 YYDKDF (reference sequence). CDR3 residues: CATSRGTGANEAFF. CDR3 sequence (DNA): TGTGCCACCAGCAGGGGGACAGGGGCTAATGAAGCTTTCTTT.

The DNA for the CDR3 is TGCGCCAGCAGCTTGGTTGGTAGCGGTTGGGCCTACGAGCAGTACTTC. It yields the protein CASSLVGSGWAYEQYF. The chain uses TRBV5-1 and TRBJ2-7, with a tentative D call TRBD2 (6 bases). V lost 0 bases and J 2 bases, leaving 15 bases between the germline ends. The CDR3 has 16 amino acids. Per germline, CDR1 SGHRS and CDR2 YFSETQ. The full variable domain, completed using reference TRBV5-1 and TRBJ2-7, is KAGVTQTPRYLIKTRGQQVTLSCSPISGHRSVSWYQQTPGQGLQFLFEYFSETQRNKGNFPGRFSGRQFSNSRSEMNVSTLELGDSALYLCASSLVGSGWAYEQYFGPGTRLTVT.

This chain joins TRBV6-5 and TRBJ2-2, with unresolved D. The CDR3 is 15 amino acids. The germline V gene has CDR1 MNHEY and CDR2 SVGAGI. V was cut by 0 bases and J by 0 bases, with 5 bases left in between. CDR3 nucleotides: TGTGCCAGCAGTTACTCCCAGACGAACACCGGGGAGCTGTTTTTT. Its protein product is CASSYSQTNTGELFF.

The gene calls are TRBV7-2 and TRBJ2-3; a possible D gene is TRBD1 (5 bases). The length of the CDR3 is 15 residues. In germline, CDR1 is SGHTA, CDR2 FQGNSA. V lost 7 bases and J lost 4, with 18 bases in between. This CDR3 reads CASTQTGVRADTQYF. The CDR3 region has the DNA TGTGCCAGCACCCAAACAGGCGTTAGGGCAGATACGCAGTATTTT.

The chain links TRBV6-4 to TRBJ2-2; maybe TRBD2 (5 bases). V was shortened by 0 bases and J by 6 bases, with 8 bases between the two germline ends. Germline assignment: CDR1 MRHNA and CDR2 SNTAGT. There are 14 residues in the CDR3. The chain's CDR3 is CASSDSEDPGELFF. CDR3 in DNA: TGTGCCAGCAGTGACTCGGAGGACCCCGGGGAGCTGTTTTTT.

This rearrangement joins TRBV4-3 to TRBJ2-2; D possibly corresponds to TRBD1 (5 bases). Germline V lookup: CDR1 LGHNA, CDR2 YSLEER. Deletions cut 0 bases from V and 3 bases from J, with 11 bases between. The CDR3 totals 16 residues. The DNA of the CDR3 is TGCGCCAGCAGCCAAGACTGGCAGGGTTACACCGGGGAGCTGTTTTTT. Protein: CASSQDWQGYTGELFF.